These T cell receptor beta chains were read from a single sample in a study of OX40 agonist ivuxolimab in advanced cancers. Data came from immunoSEQ multiplex PCR; TCRdb stores just in-frame clones and leaves some out. Among about 51,000 clones listed, approximately 80% were seen once. The source was CD4+ or CD8+ T cells sorted from blood, collected in a trial of the OX40 agonist ivuxolimab. The receptors stem from an adult with an advanced solid tumor such as melanoma, head and neck, liver or kidney cancer. Each CDR3 is given with its conserved first and last residue. D genes are given only for firm matches. Clone size is given for some rows only: seen once, a few or many times, or a class if the clone is expanded.

TGTGCCAGCAGCGGAGTCAGAGTCCGTACCTACGAGCAGTACTTC | CASSGVRVRTYEQYF | TRBJ2-7 | - | 15 | - | TRBV11-2
TGCAGCGTTGACAGGGGGCCCAACTATGGCTACACCTTC | CSVDRGPNYGYTF | TRBJ1-2 | TRBD1 | 13 | - | TRBV29-1
TGTGCCAGCAGGTGGACAGGGGGCGGGTCACCCCTCCACTTT | CASRWTGGGSPLHF | TRBJ1-6 | TRBD1 | 14 | - | TRBV27
TGTGCCAGCAGTTTGGGGGGCTATCGGGAAAAACTGTTTTTT | CASSLGGYREKLFF | TRBJ1-4 | - | 14 | - | TRBV28
TGTGCCAGCAGCCGACAGGGAGTCTATGGCTACACCTTC | CASSRQGVYGYTF | TRBJ1-2 | TRBD1 | 13 | - | TRBV7-8
TGCGCCAGCAAACCCTCAGGAGATACCTACAATGAGCAGTTCTTC | CASKPSGDTYNEQFF | TRBJ2-1 | - | 15 | few | TRBV5-1
TGTGCCTCCAGAAGCGGGAGGGAGTCCTACGAGCAGTACTTC | CASRSGRESYEQYF | TRBJ2-7 | TRBD2 | 14 | - | TRBV10-3
TGTGCCAGCAGTTACTCTGACAGCTATGGCTACACCTTC | CASSYSDSYGYTF | TRBJ1-2 | - | 13 | - | TRBV6-6
TGTGCCAGCAGCCAAAGAACTACTAGCGGGAGTAACATTCAGTACTTC | CASSQRTTSGSNIQYF | TRBJ2-4 | TRBD2 | 16 | - | TRBV14
TGTGCCAGCAGTTTATCACAGAATGAGCAGTTCTTC | CASSLSQNEQFF | TRBJ2-1 | - | 12 | - | TRBV27
TGTGCCAGACGAGCGGGAGTGGCCGGGGAGCTGTTTTTT | CARRAGVAGELFF | TRBJ2-2 | TRBD2 | 13 | few | TRBV10-3
TGCAGCGCCGGACAGGGAAAGGTGGGAGGCACTGAAGCTTTCTTT | CSAGQGKVGGTEAFF | TRBJ1-1 | TRBD1 | 15 | - | TRBV29-1
TGTGCCAGCAGCTTAGCGGGCCGGCAGACTAATGAAAAACTGTTTTTT | CASSLAGRQTNEKLFF | TRBJ1-4 | - | 16 | - | TRBV7-9
TGTGCCAGCAGGGGACAGGGCGGCGGGGAGCTGTTTTTT | CASRGQGGGELFF | TRBJ2-2 | TRBD1 | 13 | few | TRBV25-1
TGCGCCAGCAGCTTGGAGGGACTAGCGAACAATGAGCAGTTCTTC | CASSLEGLANNEQFF | TRBJ2-1 | TRBD2 | 15 | - | TRBV5-1
TGTGCCAGCAGCTTAGCAGGGGGTGGCACTGAAGCTTTCTTT | CASSLAGGGTEAFF | TRBJ1-1 | TRBD1 | 14 | - | TRBV11-2
TGTGCCAGCAGTGAAGGTTTTCCCCGGGATACGCAGTATTTT | CASSEGFPRDTQYF | TRBJ2-3 | - | 14 | - | TRBV2
TGTGCCAGTAGAAAACAGGGTTCCTACGAGCAGTACTTC | CASRKQGSYEQYF | TRBJ2-7 | - | 13 | - | TRBV19
TGCACCAGCAGCCAAGATGGAAGTCCGCCGAACACTGAAGCTTTCTTT | CTSSQDGSPPNTEAFF | TRBJ1-1 | - | 16 | few | TRBV1
TGTGCCAGCAGTTTAGGGGGGGACAGGGGGCTTGGCTACACCTTC | CASSLGGDRGLGYTF | TRBJ1-2 | TRBD1 | 15 | - | TRBV28
TGTGCCAGCAGTCCCACCGGGGAGCTGTTTTTT | CASSPTGELFF | TRBJ2-2 | - | 11 | few | TRBV6-1
TGTGCCAGCTCACCGTCAACCGGACAGGGGGACGCCTATGGCTACACCTTC | CASSPSTGQGDAYGYTF | TRBJ1-2 | TRBD1 | 17 | - | TRBV18
TGTGCCAGCAGCTTCGTGTTGAAGGCGAGGAAGAACACCGGGGAGCTGTTTTTT | CASSFVLKARKNTGELFF | TRBJ2-2 | - | 18 | once | TRBV5-5
TGCGCCAGCAGCCAATTTGGGACTAGCAATGAGCAGTTCTTC | CASSQFGTSNEQFF | TRBJ2-1 | TRBD2 | 14 | - | TRBV4-1
TGTGCCAGCAGCTTAACCGCGGGGCGCGGCACTGAAGCTTTCTTT | CASSLTAGRGTEAFF | TRBJ1-1 | - | 15 | few | TRBV7-2
TGCGCCAGCAGACCCGGGACTAGCGGGGCAGATACGCAGTATTTT | CASRPGTSGADTQYF | TRBJ2-3 | TRBD2 | 15 | - | TRBV5-1
TGCGCCAGCAGCTTGGGAGGTAGCGGGAGGCCAGAATACGAGCAGTACTTC | CASSLGGSGRPEYEQYF | TRBJ2-7 | TRBD2 | 17 | - | TRBV5-1
TGTGCCAGCAGGGAACGCTGGGGAAATGAAAAACTGTTTTTT | CASRERWGNEKLFF | TRBJ1-4 | - | 14 | many | TRBV2
TGTGCCAGCAGCCTCTCTATGGGCTACACCTTC | CASSLSMGYTF | TRBJ1-2 | - | 11 | medium-sized | TRBV7-2
TGCGCCAGCAGTAGGGACTACGTCTCCGAGCAGCACTTC | CASSRDYVSEQHF | TRBJ2-7 | TRBD2 | 13 | - | TRBV10-1
TGCGCCAGCAGCCGAGAAGGACTAAACTCCTACAATGAGCAGTTCTTC | CASSREGLNSYNEQFF | TRBJ2-1 | - | 16 | once | TRBV4-1
TGTGCCAGCAGTTTCATAAATCAGCCCCAGCATTTT | CASSFINQPQHF | TRBJ1-5 | - | 12 | - | TRBV28
TGCGCCAGCAGCGAAGGTTGGGGGCAGAAGAGGGATACGCAGTATTTT | CASSEGWGQKRDTQYF | TRBJ2-3 | - | 16 | - | TRBV5-1
TGCAGCTTCCGAAGGGGAGGAGGCTACGAGCAGTACTTC | CSFRRGGGYEQYF | TRBJ2-7 | - | 13 | - | TRBV29-1
TGTGCCAGCAGGCCATTTCAGGGCAGGGGTGGCTACACCTTC | CASRPFQGRGGYTF | TRBJ1-2 | - | 14 | - | TRBV6-6
TGTGCCAGCAAAACGACAGATACGCAGTATTTT | CASKTTDTQYF | TRBJ2-3 | - | 11 | few | TRBV27
TGTGCCAGCAGCTTACAGAATACGCAGTATTTT | CASSLQNTQYF | TRBJ2-3 | - | 11 | - | TRBV7-9